Shown below are 27 T cell receptor beta chains from a single sample sequenced in a study of cytomegalovirus exposure and HLA in healthy donors. The primer mix had 60 Vbeta and 13 Jbeta primers. Repertoires were generated with immunoSEQ multiplex PCR, while TCRdb's copy carries only in-frame clones and drops some. The table has 100,000 to 150,000 clones, 17% seen once. Sequencing input: PBMCs. The origin of the receptors is a female donor in good health and CMV-seropositive.

The rearrangement uses TRBV5-1 and TRBJ2-7; weak D call: TRBD2 (6 bases). CDR3 length: 13 residues. V dropped 1 base and J dropped 4 bases, with 9 bases sitting between them. Germline lookup yields CDR1 SGHRS and CDR2 YFSETQ. As DNA, the CDR3 is TGCGCCAGCAGCTTGAGTGGGGGGTACGAGCAGTACTTC. Translating it yields CASSLSGGYEQYF.

The J gene is TRBJ1-2, the V gene TRBV19; D is unresolved. CDR1 LNHDA and CDR2 SQIVND come from the germline V gene (reference sequence). The V end was cut by 3 bases, the J end by 2 bases, with 7 bases between. The CDR3 consists of 13 residues. This chain's CDR3 is CASSMGRNYGYTF. Here the CDR3 DNA reads TGTGCCAGTAGTATGGGCAGAAACTATGGCTACACCTTC.

V gene TRBV5-4 combines with J gene TRBJ2-5, with D uncertain. The CDR3 length is 14 residues. V lost 4 bases to trimming and J lost 3 bases, with 13 bases between them. CDR1 is SGHNT and CDR2 is YYREEE in the germline V gene (reference sequence). CDR3 sequence (DNA): TGTGCCAGCAGCCACCCTCAGGATAAAGAGACCCAGTACTTC. Translated: CASSHPQDKETQYF.

This clone was counted between two and nine times. The chain uses TRBV7-3 and TRBJ2-1; 9 nucleotides match TRBD1. The CDR3 is 15 residues long. CDR1 is SGHTA, CDR2 FQGTGA, per germline. The V segment lost 4 bases and the J segment 10 bases; nucleotides outside the gene matches: 11. This chain's CDR3 is CASSSGTGSLGEQFF. The CDR3 bases are TGTGCCAGCAGCTCCGGGACAGGGTCTTTAGGAGAGCAGTTCTTC.

The rearrangement joins TRBV2 to TRBJ1-1; D remains ambiguous. The CDR3 is 12 residues long. Germline V gene lookup returns CDR1 SNHLY and CDR2 FYNNEI. The V end lost 6 bases, the J end lost 7 bases, and 12 bases lay between the germline ends. This chain's CDR3 is CASSLGLYEAFF. The CDR3, as DNA: TGTGCCAGCAGCCTAGGATTGTATGAAGCTTTCTTT. Full variable domain (remainder filled in from reference TRBV2 and TRBJ1-1): EPEVTQTPSHQVTQMGQEVILRCVPISNHLYFYWYRQILGQKVEFLVSFYNNEISEKSEIFDDQFSVERPDGSNFTLKIRSTKLEDSAMYFCASSLGLYEAFFGQGTRLTVV.

This clone showed up just a few times. The chain combines TRBV19 with TRBJ1-1, with 12 bases identical to TRBD1. The V and J ends lost 5 bases and 4 bases, in that order; junction bases with no gene match: 5. This CDR3 region has 15 residues. The germline CDR1 and CDR2 sequences are LNHDA and SQIVND (reference sequence). CDR3 nucleotides: TGTGCCAGTAGTGCGGGACAGGGGGCGGTCACTGAAGCTTTCTTT. It translates to CASSAGQGAVTEAFF.

The genes are TRBV19 and TRBJ1-5; D gene uncertain. Trimming left V 3 bases short and J 0 bases short, with 9 bases between. CDR1 is LNHDA, CDR2 SQIVND, per germline (reference sequence). The CDR3 has 15 amino acids. CDR3 in amino acids: CASSIVPYSNQPQHF. In DNA, the CDR3 is TGTGCCAGTAGTATTGTCCCTTATAGCAATCAGCCCCAGCATTTT.

The chain recombines TRBV28 with TRBJ1-1, with unresolved D. CDR3 length: 11 amino acids. V gave up 6 bases and J gave up 3 bases, with 5 bases separating them. CDR1 MDHEN and CDR2 SYDVKM come from the germline V gene. This CDR3 reads CASRHHTEAFF. CDR3 sequence (DNA): TGTGCCAGCAGACATCACACTGAAGCTTTCTTT.

The chain couples TRBV5-1 to TRBJ2-1; 8 bases map to TRBD2. The CDR3 runs to 17 residues. From germline, CDR1 is SGHRS and CDR2 YFSETQ. V shed 4 bases, J shed 5 bases, and the junction held 14 bases outside the gene matches. The CDR3 region is CASSAWIAGFYHNEQFF. CDR3 DNA: TGCGCCAGCAGCGCGTGGATAGCGGGATTTTACCACAATGAGCAGTTCTTC.

This chain joins TRBV5-8 and TRBJ1-3, with D uncertain. This CDR3 comprises 16 residues. Germline assignment: CDR1 SGHTS and CDR2 YDEGEE. V lost 3 bases, J lost 0 bases, and 13 bases lay in between. The CDR3 DNA sequence: TGTGCCAGCAGCTGGAGGTCCCAAGTCTCTGGAAACACCATATATTTT. Translated, it gives CASSWRSQVSGNTIYF.

J is TRBJ1-2 and V is TRBV9, with a tentative D call TRBD1 (5 bases). Trimming took off 0 bases at V and 4 bases at J, with 13 bases between the two ends. The length of the CDR3 is 15 residues. The germline CDR1 and CDR2 sequences are SGDLS and YYNGEE. The CDR3 DNA follows: TGTGCCAGCAGCGTAGGAGCAGGGCAGGGCTATGGCTACACCTTC. Encoded protein: CASSVGAGQGYGYTF.

This clone was observed a few times. The V call is TRBV4-3, the J call TRBJ1-3, with unresolved D. Germline V gene lookup returns CDR1 LGHNA and CDR2 YSLEER. The germline V and J ends were trimmed by 0 bases and 0 bases, with 6 bases remaining between them. The CDR3 consists of 15 residues. CDR3 residues: CASSQDIISGNTIYF. The CDR3 DNA follows: TGCGCCAGCAGCCAAGATATAATCTCTGGAAACACCATATATTTT.

This clone turned up a few times. The V gene is TRBV5-1, the J gene TRBJ2-5; the match to TRBD1 covers 7 bases. The CDR3 has 13 residues. Trimming removed 6 bases from V and 5 bases from J; junction bases left unmatched: 7. Germline V CDR1 and CDR2: SGHRS, YFSETQ. CDR3 nucleotide sequence: TGCGCCAGCATGGCAGGGGGATTCGAGACCCAGTACTTC. Its protein is CASMAGGFETQYF.

The gene calls are TRBV11-2 and TRBJ1-2; D is unresolved. CDR1 is SGHAT and CDR2 is FQNNGV in the germline V gene. The CDR3 is made up of 12 amino acids. V lost 6 bases, J lost 2 bases, and 7 bases lay in between. The CDR3 loop is CASSQRNYGYTF. The CDR3 DNA reads as TGTGCCAGCAGTCAACGGAACTATGGCTACACCTTC.

The CDR3 is CSVESAGNYGYTF. Here the CDR3 DNA reads TGCAGCGTTGAATCGGCAGGGAATTATGGCTACACCTTC. The chain employs TRBV29-1 and TRBJ1-2; D may be TRBD1 (5 bases). The germline V and J ends were trimmed by 2 bases and 5 bases, with 12 bases remaining between them. This CDR3 spans 13 amino acids. CDR1 is SQVTM, CDR2 ANQGSEA, per germline. The full variable domain, in which reference TRBV29-1 and TRBJ1-2 provide the parts outside the CDR3, is SAVISQKPSRDICQRGTSLTIQCQVDSQVTMMFWYRQQPGQSLTLIATANQGSEATYESGFVIDKFPISRPNLTFSTLTVSNMSPEDSSIYLCSVESAGNYGYTFGSGTRLTVV.

The chain carries TRBV18 and TRBJ2-7, with 8 bases matching TRBD1. Germline V lookup: CDR1 KGHSH, CDR2 LQKENI. The CDR3 sequence is 15 residues long. V shed 4 bases, J shed 3 bases, and the junction held 8 bases outside the gene matches. As DNA, the CDR3 is TGTGCCAGCTCACGCCAGGGGGCTGCCGACTACGAGCAGTACTTC. This encodes CASSRQGAADYEQYF. Complete variable domain (other parts from reference TRBV18 and TRBJ2-7): NAGVMQNPRHLVRRRGQEARLRCSPMKGHSHVYWYRQLPEEGLKFMVYLQKENIIDESGMPKERFSAEFPKEGPSILRIQQVVRGDSAAYFCASSRQGAADYEQYFGPGTRLTVT.

The chain has TRBV27 and TRBJ1-5; D is perhaps TRBD1 (6 bases). The CDR3 runs to 14 residues. Germline V gene lookup returns CDR1 MNHEY and CDR2 SMNVEV (reference sequence). V lost 3 bases and J 5 bases, leaving 11 bases between the germline ends. CDR3 bases: TGTGCCAGCAGTTTCCGGGGGGCCTATCAGCCCCAGCATTTT. Translation gives CASSFRGAYQPQHF.

This sequence joins TRBV14 and TRBJ1-6; 7 nucleotides line up with TRBD1. Trimming removed 2 bases from V and 7 bases from J; junction bases left unmatched: 14. Germline assignment: CDR1 SGHDN and CDR2 FVKESK. The CDR3 has 18 amino acids. DNA for the CDR3: TGTGCCAGCAGCCAAAGGGGGCGGGCCGGGACAGTGAATTCACCCCTCCACTTT. It specifies CASSQRGRAGTVNSPLHF.

A few counts support this clone. This sequence joins TRBV9 and TRBJ2-6, with 8 bases lining up with TRBD1. Looked up from germline, CDR1 is SGDLS and CDR2 is YYNGEE. This CDR3 contains 15 residues. V lost 4 bases to trimming and J lost 2 bases; unmatched junction nucleotides: 2. The CDR3 region has the DNA TGTGCCAGCAGCAAGACAGGGGCTGGGGCCAACGTCCTGACTTTC. This translates into CASSKTGAGANVLTF.

The rearrangement links TRBV30 to TRBJ2-5; 7 bases map to TRBD1. The CDR3 sequence is 15 residues long. Germline V lookup: CDR1 GTSNPN, CDR2 SVGIG (reference sequence). V lost 8 bases and J lost 2; bases outside the gene matches: 14. CDR3 coding DNA: TGTGCCCTAAAGCCCCGGGACAGAAATCAAGAGACCCAGTACTTC. Protein sequence: CALKPRDRNQETQYF.

The chain combines TRBV28 with TRBJ2-1; TRBD1 matches 7 bases. Trimming cost V 5 bases and J 3 bases; bases outside gene matches: 10. This CDR3 comprises 16 residues. Germline V CDR1 and CDR2: MDHEN, SYDVKM. The CDR3 DNA is TGTGCCAGCAGTCCCCAGGGGGAACGAAACTACAATGAGCAGTTCTTC. Its protein is CASSPQGERNYNEQFF.

This sequence joins TRBV6-5 and TRBJ1-1, with D unresolved. Germline CDR1 is MNHEY and CDR2 is SVGAGI. The CDR3 is 15 residues long. Between the trimmed V and J ends, which lost 6 bases and 0 bases, there was a span of 14 bases. CDR3 sequence reads: CASSIGAHMNTEAFF. The DNA for the CDR3 is TGTGCCAGCAGCATAGGAGCACACATGAACACTGAAGCTTTCTTT.

This clone was observed a handful of times. V usage is TRBV28 and J usage is TRBJ1-2; no definite D call. Between the trimmed V and J ends, which lost 2 bases and 3 bases, there was a span of 10 bases. This CDR3 spans 14 amino acids. Germline V gene sequence: CDR1 MDHEN, CDR2 SYDVKM. CDR3 coding DNA: TGTGCCAGCAGTTTAACCGTCGGGGACTATGGCTACACCTTC. Its translation is CASSLTVGDYGYTF.

This clone has just a few counts. The rearrangement joins TRBV4-1 to TRBJ2-7; D remains ambiguous. The CDR3 is made up of 14 amino acids. CDR1 is MGHRA and CDR2 is YSYEKL in the germline V gene. Trimming removed 1 base at V and 1 base at J, with 8 bases between. This CDR3 is CASSQARSSYEQYF. CDR3 nucleotides: TGCGCCAGCAGCCAAGCTAGGAGTTCCTACGAGCAGTACTTC.

This clone has only a few counts. This sequence joins TRBV28 and TRBJ1-1; D is unresolved. The CDR3 has 14 amino acids. Trimming cost V 2 bases and J 3 bases, with 10 bases left between them. The germline V gene encodes CDR1 MDHEN and CDR2 SYDVKM. The chain's CDR3 is CASSLARRDTEAFF. The CDR3 nucleotides read TGTGCCAGCAGTTTAGCACGGAGGGACACTGAAGCTTTCTTT. Supplemented by reference TRBV28 and TRBJ1-1, the full variable domain reads DVKVTQSSRYLVKRTGEKVFLECVQDMDHENMFWYRQDPGLGLRLIYFSYDVKMKEKGDIPEGYSVSREKKERFSLILESASTNQTSMYLCASSLARRDTEAFFGQGTRLTVV.

The V gene is TRBV29-1, the J gene TRBJ2-7, with D possibly being TRBD1 (5 bases). The CDR3 extends over 13 amino acids. Germline lookup yields CDR1 SQVTM and CDR2 ANQGSEA. V lost 7 bases to trimming and J lost 4 bases, with 17 bases between them. The CDR3 nucleotides are TGCAGCGCGGCGACAGCCAGGGATTACGAGCAGTACTTC. This codes for CSAATARDYEQYF.

The chain links TRBV6-5 to TRBJ2-7; D is uncertain. Per germline, CDR1 MNHEY and CDR2 SVGAGI. There are 13 residues in the CDR3. Trimming removed 6 bases at V and 3 bases at J, with 12 bases between. The CDR3 DNA is TGTGCCAGCAGCTCCTATACGGGCTACGAGCAGTACTTC. This sequence encodes CASSSYTGYEQYF.